These 3 T cell receptor gamma chains originate from one sample sequenced in a study of γδ T cells in repeated Plasmodium falciparum infection. TCRdb re-called the multiplex PCR reads via CATT. The profile shows approximately 30,000 gamma-chain clones, almost 1.5% of them singletons. Bulk repertoires came from Vgamma9/Vdelta2+ or Vdelta2-negative gammadelta T cells flow-sorted from PBMC. The material sequenced was gamma-delta T cells from blood. The receptors stem from a pool of human donors (malaria-infected and uninfected, not separated).

This clone was recorded at least ten times. The chain joins TRGV2 to TRGJP2. Germline CDR1 and CDR2: EGSNGY and YDSYNSKV. The length of the CDR3 is 15 residues. The V and J ends lost 0 bases and 2 bases, in that order; junction bases with no gene match: 3. The CDR3 loop reads CATWDGLSSDWIKTF. In DNA, the CDR3 is TGTGCCACCTGGGACGGGCTCAGTAGTGATTGGATCAAGACGTTT.

Concerning this clone itself: TCRdb's protein, taken from a much larger clone, differs from this DNA's translation at residue 14, likely owing to a read error; the protein displayed comes from the DNA. V is TRGV4 and J is TRGJ1 or TRGJ2. As TCRdb names no J gene, one was assigned here on the basis of a DNA match to germline. This CDR3 region has 19 residues. Germline CDR1 is EGSTGY and CDR2 is YDSYTSSV. The ends lost 1 base at V and 5 bases at J; junction bases unmatched: 23. This CDR3 is CATWDGLEWMHDSHYKKLF. Written as DNA, the CDR3 is TGTGCCACCTGGGATGGACTAGAGTGGATGCACGATTCTCATTATAAGAAACTCTTT.

This clone was counted between two and nine times. Only one base separates this from a far larger clonotype, so it likely reflects a read error. Different DNA sequences within this sample yield the same CDR3. The chain carries TRGV9 and TRGJP. No J gene was available from TCRdb, and it was assigned here by a germline match of the DNA. CDR3 length: 17 residues. Germline CDR1 reads GITISATS; CDR2 reads ISYDGTV (reference sequence). CDR3 sequence: CALWEDGLELGKKIKVF. CDR3 bases: TGCGCCTTGTGGGAGGATGGTTTGGAGTTGGGCAAAAAAATCAAGGTATTT.